What follows are 25 T cell receptor beta chains derived from one specimen sequenced in a study of T cell responses to AZD1222 COVID-19 vaccine. Clones were read by immunoSEQ multiplex PCR, and TCRdb kept only the in-frame ones, dropping some. The repertoire has about 130,000 clones, roughly 93% of them found once; the top ten carry about 3%. The input for sequencing was peripheral blood, taken on day 0 of AZD1222 vaccination. Every receptor here comes from an adult in good health.

The rearrangement joins TRBV29-1 to TRBJ1-1; no definite D call. V lost 2 bases and J 0 bases, leaving 4 bases between the germline ends. Germline values: CDR1 SQVTM, CDR2 ANQGSEA. The CDR3 has 12 amino acids. In DNA form, the CDR3 reads TGCAGCGTTGAACGGATGAACACTGAAGCTTTCTTT. This codes for CSVERMNTEAFF.

The chain links TRBV28 to TRBJ2-7; 15 bases are shared with TRBD2. Trimming took 4 bases from V and 9 from J; bases not matched to a gene: 19. Germline CDR1 and CDR2: MDHEN and SYDVKM. This CDR3 contains 19 residues. CDR3 DNA: TGTGCCAGCAGTTCCGAGGCAGGACTAGCGGGAGGGTACCTACGCGGGCAGTACTTC. This encodes CASSSEAGLAGGYLRGQYF.

For the CDR3, the DNA is TGTGCCAGCAGTAGACCACAGGGACCCTCGGGGGAGACCCAGTACTTC. This sequence encodes CASSRPQGPSGETQYF. This rearrangement joins TRBV6-6 to TRBJ2-5, with a weak D call TRBD1 (6 bases). Germline lookup yields CDR1 MNHNY and CDR2 SVGAGI (reference sequence). The CDR3 has 16 amino acids. Trimming stripped 5 bases from V and 5 bases from J, with 21 bases between.

DNA of the CDR3: TGTGCCAGTAGCCGCCGGGACCAAGCCTACGAGCAGTACTTC. It yields the protein CASSRRDQAYEQYF. V gene TRBV19 combines with J gene TRBJ2-7, with D perhaps assigned TRBD1 or TRBD2 (5 bases each). Germline V gives CDR1 LNHDA, CDR2 SQIVND (reference sequence). The CDR3 extends over 14 amino acids. The V end was cut by 6 bases, the J end by 2 bases, with 14 bases between. Filled out from reference TRBV19 and TRBJ2-7, the complete variable domain reads DGGITQSPKYLFRKEGQNVTLSCEQNLNHDAMYWYRQDPGQGLRLIYYSQIVNDFQKGDIAEGYSVSREKKESFPLTVTSAQKNPTAFYLCASSRRDQAYEQYFGPGTRLTVT.

V is TRBV7-9 and J is TRBJ1-1; D gene unclear. Germline V CDR1 and CDR2: SEHNR, FQNEAQ (reference sequence). CDR3 length equals 14 residues. The V gene lost 1 base and the J gene lost 5 bases, with 11 bases spanning the gap. In nucleotides, the CDR3 is TGTGCCAGCAGCTTAGAGGTCAGAAAAACTGAAGCTTTCTTT. The encoded protein is CASSLEVRKTEAFF.

This clone has a single count. The chain joins TRBV30 to TRBJ1-2; D is unresolved. Between the trimmed V and J ends, which lost 4 bases and 4 bases, there was a span of 7 bases. CDR3 length: 11 residues. Germline loops: CDR1 GTSNPN, CDR2 SVGIG (reference sequence). The CDR3 DNA is TGTGCCTGGAAAGCAATCTATGGCTACACCTTC. Residues: CAWKAIYGYTF.

This clone appeared once. The chain combines TRBV27 with TRBJ1-1, with D possibly TRBD1 on 5 matching bases. The ends were cut back, 6 bases at V and 1 base at J, with 15 bases in the middle. Germline assignment: CDR1 MNHEY and CDR2 SMNVEV (reference sequence). This CDR3 is 15 amino acids long. For the CDR3, the DNA is TGTGCCAGCAGGAGGGGATTGGGAGGGAACACTGAAGCTTTCTTT. As protein: CASRRGLGGNTEAFF.

This chain uses TRBV19 with TRBJ1-3; D is undetermined. Deletions cut 1 base from V and 0 bases from J, with 7 bases between. Per the germline V gene, CDR1 is LNHDA and CDR2 is SQIVND (reference sequence). The length of the CDR3 is 15 residues. CDR3 loop: CASSIGVTSGNTIYF. CDR3 DNA: TGTGCCAGTAGTATAGGGGTTACCTCTGGAAACACCATATATTTT.

The V call is TRBV4-3, the J call TRBJ1-4; possibly TRBD1 for D (5 bases). V lost 0 bases to trimming and J lost 8 bases, with 13 bases between them. Germline V gene lookup returns CDR1 LGHNA and CDR2 YSLEER. The CDR3 totals 15 residues. The CDR3 DNA reads as TGCGCCAGCAGCCAAGAAGTGACAGTCTACGAAAAACTGTTTTTT. Its protein product is CASSQEVTVYEKLFF.

The genes are TRBV28 and TRBJ1-5; D remains ambiguous. There are 13 residues in the CDR3. Trimming pared 6 bases from V and 3 bases from J, leaving 9 bases between. The germline gives CDR1 MDHEN, CDR2 SYDVKM. The CDR3 region is CASRALNNQPQHF. As DNA, the CDR3 is TGTGCCAGCAGAGCGCTTAACAATCAGCCCCAGCATTTT.

This rearrangement joins TRBV6-5 to TRBJ2-7; maybe TRBD2 (5 bases). Germline values: CDR1 MNHEY, CDR2 SVGAGI. This CDR3 spans 13 amino acids. Trimming pared 6 bases from V and 3 bases from J, leaving 12 bases between. The CDR3 reads CASSHKGSYEQYF. Here the CDR3 DNA reads TGTGCCAGCAGCCACAAAGGGAGCTACGAGCAGTACTTC.

The chain joins TRBV4-2 to TRBJ1-1; D is undetermined. This CDR3 contains 13 residues. Trimming cost V 1 base and J 8 bases, with 11 bases left between them. The germline V gene encodes CDR1 LGHNA and CDR2 YNFKEQ. The CDR3 spells CASSQGLLEEAFF. The CDR3 DNA reads as TGTGCCAGCAGCCAAGGGCTACTAGAGGAAGCTTTCTTT.

The genes are TRBV28 and TRBJ1-2, with D perhaps TRBD1 (6 bases). The length of the CDR3 is 13 residues. Trimming removed 8 bases from V and 3 bases from J, with 13 bases in between. CDR1 and CDR2 from the germline V gene are MDHEN and SYDVKM. The DNA of the CDR3 is TGTGCCAGCCGCAACAGGGCCCACTATGGCTACACCTTC. The encoded protein is CASRNRAHYGYTF.

This clone was seen once. The chain couples TRBV28 to TRBJ2-1; D gene uncertain. Germline V gene lookup returns CDR1 MDHEN and CDR2 SYDVKM. The CDR3 runs to 15 residues. Trimming took off 4 bases at V and 5 bases at J, with 15 bases between the two ends. The CDR3 DNA is TGTGCCAGCAGTTACGTTAGGGATCAGAACAATGAGCAGTTCTTC. Translation gives CASSYVRDQNNEQFF.

This chain joins TRBV7-2 and TRBJ2-2; D is unresolved. Deletions cut 1 base from V and 1 base from J, with 7 bases between. The CDR3 length is 15 residues. CDR1 and CDR2 from the germline V gene are SGHTA and FQGNSA. For the CDR3, the DNA is TGTGCCAGCAGCTTAGGCACCTGGAACACCGGGGAGCTGTTTTTT. Its translation: CASSLGTWNTGELFF.

The CDR3 region is CASSLLPTSAYEQYF. The CDR3 DNA reads as TGCGCCAGCAGCTTGTTACCCACCTCCGCCTACGAGCAGTACTTC. V and J are TRBV5-1 and TRBJ2-7, with D unclear. In germline, CDR1 is SGHRS, CDR2 YFSETQ. The CDR3 contains 15 residues. V was cut by 1 base and J by 2 bases, with 13 bases left in between.

This chain uses TRBV27 with TRBJ1-5; 7 nucleotides line up with TRBD1. Germline lookup yields CDR1 MNHEY and CDR2 SMNVEV (reference sequence). The V segment lost 4 bases and the J segment 6 bases; nucleotides outside the gene matches: 3. The CDR3 sequence is 13 residues long. The CDR3 region is CASSSDRAQPQHF. As DNA, the CDR3 is TGTGCCAGCAGTTCCGACAGGGCTCAGCCCCAGCATTTT.

The genes are TRBV29-1 and TRBJ1-2, with TRBD1 identical over 9 bases. Unmatched junction bases numbered 7, after V lost 6 bases and J lost 2 bases. This CDR3 has 14 residues. CDR1 is SQVTM and CDR2 is ANQGSEA in the germline V gene. The CDR3 DNA is TGCAGCGTGACTCAAGGACAGGGGAACTATGGCTACACCTTC. Residues: CSVTQGQGNYGYTF. Complete variable domain (other parts from reference TRBV29-1 and TRBJ1-2): SAVISQKPSRDICQRGTSLTIQCQVDSQVTMMFWYRQQPGQSLTLIATANQGSEATYESGFVIDKFPISRPNLTFSTLTVSNMSPEDSSIYLCSVTQGQGNYGYTFGSGTRLTVV.

The chain employs TRBV19 and TRBJ1-5; D unresolved. Germline CDR1 is LNHDA and CDR2 is SQIVND (reference sequence). V lost 6 bases and J 3 bases, leaving 6 bases between the germline ends. The CDR3 totals 12 residues. The chain's CDR3 is CASRDLNQPQHF. The CDR3 bases are TGTGCCAGTAGGGACCTCAATCAGCCCCAGCATTTT.

A word on this clone: Sequence at one end of the junction differs from germline and may be a read error. This chain uses TRBV4-1 with TRBJ2-7; D is uncertain. The CDR3 is made up of 17 amino acids. Germline CDR1 MGHRA, CDR2 YSYEKL. This chain's CDR3 is CASSHPIYGLPSSEQYF. The DNA for the CDR3 is TGCGCCAGCAGCCATCCCATTTATGGATTGCCATCCTCCGAGCAGTACTTC.

This chain links TRBV6-2 or TRBV6-3 with TRBJ2-1; D possibly corresponds to TRBD2 (5 bases). CDR3 length equals 14 residues. Trimming stripped 4 bases from V and 9 bases from J, with 16 bases between. The germline CDR1 and CDR2 sequences are MNHEY and SVGEGT. The CDR3 DNA is TGTGCCAGCAGTTGGGCCGGAGGTTGGAGTGAGCAGTTCTTC. Its translation is CASSWAGGWSEQFF.

In its sample, this clone was seen once. V gene TRBV9 combines with J gene TRBJ2-2, with D hard to call. The germline CDR1 and CDR2 sequences are SGDLS and YYNGEE. V lost 1 base and J 7 bases, leaving 8 bases between the germline ends. The CDR3 totals 13 residues. The chain's CDR3 is CASSVSVGGELFF. The CDR3 region has the DNA TGTGCCAGCAGCGTATCCGTCGGCGGGGAGCTGTTTTTT.

The V and J genes are TRBV7-8 and TRBJ2-2; tentatively, D is TRBD2 (6 bases). The CDR3 totals 18 residues. Germline values: CDR1 SGHVS, CDR2 FQNEAQ. Deletions cut 2 bases from V and 0 bases from J, with 16 bases between. The CDR3 DNA reads TGTGCCAGCAGCTTATGGAGGGGAGCGGACTCGAACACCGGGGAGCTGTTTTTT. Its protein product is CASSLWRGADSNTGELFF.

The chain employs TRBV28 and TRBJ1-5; 8 bases align to TRBD1. Germline CDR1 is MDHEN and CDR2 is SYDVKM. The CDR3 spans 15 residues. Trimming removed 6 bases from V and 3 bases from J; junction bases left unmatched: 7. CDR3 protein: CASSRGTGLNQPQHF. Here the CDR3 DNA reads TGTGCCAGCAGCCGTGGGACAGGTCTCAATCAGCCCCAGCATTTT. The full variable domain, in which reference TRBV28 and TRBJ1-5 provide the parts outside the CDR3, is DVKVTQSSRYLVKRTGEKVFLECVQDMDHENMFWYRQDPGLGLRLIYFSYDVKMKEKGDIPEGYSVSREKKERFSLILESASTNQTSMYLCASSRGTGLNQPQHFGDGTRLSIL.

The V call is TRBV28, the J call TRBJ2-3; D gene uncertain. Trimming shortened V by 3 bases and J by 3 bases, and 16 bases separated the two germline ends. The CDR3 length is 16 residues. Per germline, CDR1 MDHEN and CDR2 SYDVKM. CDR3 coding DNA: TGTGCCAGCAGTTTCGGTGTACGGAGCAGAACAGATACGCAGTATTTT. Amino acid sequence: CASSFGVRSRTDTQYF.